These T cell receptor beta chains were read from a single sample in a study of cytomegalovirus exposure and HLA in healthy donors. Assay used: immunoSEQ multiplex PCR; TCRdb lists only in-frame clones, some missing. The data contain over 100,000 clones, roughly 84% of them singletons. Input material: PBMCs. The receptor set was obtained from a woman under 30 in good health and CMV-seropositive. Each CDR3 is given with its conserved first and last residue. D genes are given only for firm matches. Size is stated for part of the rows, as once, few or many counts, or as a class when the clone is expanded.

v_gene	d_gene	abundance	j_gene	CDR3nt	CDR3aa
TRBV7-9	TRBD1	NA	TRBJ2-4	TGTGCCAGCAGCCCCCGGGACAGTGACATTCAGTACTTC	CASSPRDSDIQYF
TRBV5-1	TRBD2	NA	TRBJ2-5	TGCGCCAGCAGCTTATATAGCGGGGAGGGGGAGACCCAGTACTTC	CASSLYSGEGETQYF
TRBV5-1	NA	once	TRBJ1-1	TGCGCCAGCAGCCAATCGACAGGATACACTGAAGCTTTCTTT	CASSQSTGYTEAFF
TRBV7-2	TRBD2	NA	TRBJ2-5	TGTGCCAGCAGCCGCGGCTGGGGTAGCGGGGGACAAGAGACCCAGTACTTC	CASSRGWGSGGQETQYF
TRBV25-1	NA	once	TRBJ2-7	TGTGCCAGCAGTCGAACCCAGGCCTCCTACGAGCAGTACTTC	CASSRTQASYEQYF
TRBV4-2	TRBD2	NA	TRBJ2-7	TGTGCCAGCAGCCAAGCACTAGCGGCTGGCTCCTACGAGCAGTACTTC	CASSQALAAGSYEQYF
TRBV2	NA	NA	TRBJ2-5	TGTGCCAGCAGCGCGGGGCGACAGGGATTACAAGAGACCCAGTACTTC	CASSAGRQGLQETQYF
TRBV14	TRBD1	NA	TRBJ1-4	TGTGCCAGCAGCCAAGATCGGACAGGGGGTGAAAAACTGTTTTTT	CASSQDRTGGEKLFF
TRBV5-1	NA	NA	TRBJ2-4	TGCGCCAGCAGCTTGGAGGGACAAAGGACGGACATTCAGTACTTC	CASSLEGQRTDIQYF
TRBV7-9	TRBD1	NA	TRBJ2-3	TGTGCCAGCAGCCGGACAGGATTGGATACGCAGTATTTT	CASSRTGLDTQYF
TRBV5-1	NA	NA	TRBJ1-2	TGCGCCAGCAGCTTGGCCACCAGGGACTATGGCTACACCTTC	CASSLATRDYGYTF
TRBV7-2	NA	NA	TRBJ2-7	TGTGCCAGCAGCTTAGCCGGGACACTAAACGAGCAGTACTTC	CASSLAGTLNEQYF
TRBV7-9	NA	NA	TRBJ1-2	TGTTCCAGCAGCGGCCCCGGAGGCTATGGCTACACCTTC	CSSSGPGGYGYTF
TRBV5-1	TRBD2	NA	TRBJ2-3	TGCGCCAGCAGCTTCGGACTAGCGGGGGTGGAGTCAGATACGCAGTATTTT	CASSFGLAGVESDTQYF
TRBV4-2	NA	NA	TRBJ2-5	TGTGCCAGCAGCCAAGACGGCTGGGGGGAAGAGACCCAGTACTTC	CASSQDGWGEETQYF
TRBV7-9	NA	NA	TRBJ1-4	TGTGCCAGCAGCTTAGCGTTCCAGGATTTTACACTGTTTTTT	CASSLAFQDFTLFF
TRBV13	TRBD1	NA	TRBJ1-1	TGTGCCAGCAGCTCGGGACAGAATACTGAAGCTTTCTTT	CASSSGQNTEAFF
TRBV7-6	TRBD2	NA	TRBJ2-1	TGTGCCAGCAGCTTGACGACTAGCGGGGGCTACAATGAGCAGTTCTTC	CASSLTTSGGYNEQFF
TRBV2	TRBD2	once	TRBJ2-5	TGTGCCAGCAGGGCTCTAGCGGGGGGGATGGGGACCCAGTACTTC	CASRALAGGMGTQYF
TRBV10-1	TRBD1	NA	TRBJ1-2	TGCGCCAGCAGTTCCACCATAGACAGGGTTAACTATGGCTACACCTTC	CASSSTIDRVNYGYTF
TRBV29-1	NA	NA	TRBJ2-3	TGCAGCGCCAAAAGCGGCGATACGCAGTATTTT	CSAKSGDTQYF
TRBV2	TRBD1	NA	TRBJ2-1	TGTGCCAGCAGGATTATGACAGGGGAGGCCTACAATGAGCAGTTCTTC	CASRIMTGEAYNEQFF
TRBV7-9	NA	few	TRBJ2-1	TGTTCCAGCAGCTTATTCCCCCGGGGAACGTCCTACAATGAGCAGTTCTTC	CSSSLFPRGTSYNEQFF
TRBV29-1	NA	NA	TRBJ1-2	TGCAGCGTTGAAGACAGGGGCGAAACCGTTACCTATGGCTACACCTTC	CSVEDRGETVTYGYTF
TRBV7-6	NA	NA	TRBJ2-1	TGTGCCAGCAGCTTAGGCGGGGAGCTTCCCTACAATGAGCAGTTCTTC	CASSLGGELPYNEQFF
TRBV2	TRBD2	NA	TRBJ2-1	TGTGCCAGCAGTGAAGCGCTGATAGCGGGGATCGAGCAGTTCTTC	CASSEALIAGIEQFF